The 29 T cell receptor beta chains below were found in one sample sequenced in a study of cytomegalovirus exposure and HLA in healthy donors (dated by TCRdb to about 2017). Library construction relied on the immunoSEQ multiplex PCR assay. A mixture of 60 forward primers for TCR Vbeta segments and 13 reverse primers for TCR Jbeta segments was used in the multiplex PCR. TCRdb obtained this table from immuneACCESS and retained in-frame rearrangements with V and J assigned. These tables miss some clones; where compared with another copy, unresolved V genes account for less than half of the shortfall, and the remainder is unexplained. Recorded for this sample are 150,000 to 200,000 clones; around 83% of them occurred a single time. The top ten constitute over 0.85% of the sample. Sequences were obtained from PBMCs. The source of these receptors is a girl aged 2 to 10 in good health and CMV-seropositive.

This sequence joins TRBV30 and TRBJ1-1; D may be TRBD1 (5 bases). This CDR3 is 19 amino acids long. Trimming removed 1 base from V and 1 base from J, with 25 bases in between. From germline, CDR1 is GTSNPN and CDR2 SVGIG (reference sequence). The CDR3, as DNA: TGTGCCTGGAGTGACCTGAATCTTAGGGGCAGCCGGACGAACACTGAAGCTTTCTTT. It encodes CAWSDLNLRGSRTNTEAFF.

The chain joins TRBV28 to TRBJ1-5; 7 bases are shared with TRBD1. The V gene end was trimmed by 6 bases and the J gene end by 9 bases; junction bases not matched to a gene: 5. The CDR3 is 12 amino acids. Germline loops: CDR1 MDHEN, CDR2 SYDVKM. The CDR3 nucleotides read TGTGCCAGCAGCAGAGACAGGGCGCCCCAGCATTTT. Its protein is CASSRDRAPQHF.

V is TRBV4-2 and J is TRBJ2-3, with 14 bases lining up with TRBD2. CDR3 length equals 21 residues. The germline CDR1 and CDR2 sequences are LGHNA and YNFKEQ. V lost 1 base to trimming and J lost 0 bases; unmatched junction nucleotides: 12. CDR3: CASSQVVFGTSGRPSTDTQYF. The CDR3 region has the DNA TGTGCCAGCAGCCAAGTGGTCTTCGGGACTAGCGGGAGACCTAGCACAGATACGCAGTATTTT.

V and J are TRBV9 and TRBJ2-3, with a tentative D call TRBD1 (6 bases). V dropped 0 bases and J dropped 0 bases, with 8 bases sitting between them. This CDR3 has 15 amino acids. The germline V gene encodes CDR1 SGDLS and CDR2 YYNGEE. CDR3 bases: TGTGCCAGCAGCGTAGGGACAGCTAGCACAGATACGCAGTATTTT. Amino acid sequence: CASSVGTASTDTQYF.

The chain links TRBV5-1 to TRBJ1-1; possibly TRBD1 for D (5 bases). The length of the CDR3 is 18 residues. Trimming removed 2 bases at V and 3 bases at J, with 23 bases between. Germline V gives CDR1 SGHRS, CDR2 YFSETQ. CDR3 DNA: TGCGCCAGCAGCTTTCGGCCCCGTGACAACGCGGGGGACACTGAAGCTTTCTTT. Encoded protein: CASSFRPRDNAGDTEAFF.

This chain connects TRBV15 to TRBJ1-4; D uncertain. The CDR3 has 15 residues. Trimming shortened V by 1 base and J by 7 bases, and 13 bases separated the two germline ends. Germline assignment: CDR1 LNHNV and CDR2 YYDKDF (reference sequence). The CDR3 nucleotides read TGTGCCACCAGCAGAGGCGGTGAAGAGGCTGAAAAACTGTTTTTT. Translation: CATSRGGEEAEKLFF.

The chain carries TRBV5-4 and TRBJ1-6; possibly TRBD1 for D (5 bases). Germline V gene sequence: CDR1 SGHNT, CDR2 YYREEE (reference sequence). V was shortened by 5 bases and J by 9 bases, with 18 bases between the two germline ends. The CDR3 contains 15 residues. Here the CDR3 DNA reads TGTGCCAGCAGGGACCGGACAACCGACGGTTCACCCCTCCACTTT. Its translation: CASRDRTTDGSPLHF.

The V gene is TRBV10-3, the J gene TRBJ2-1, with 8 bases aligning to TRBD2. The CDR3 loop spans 13 amino acids. Germline V gene lookup returns CDR1 ENHRY and CDR2 SYGVKD. The trim removed 2 bases at V and 7 bases at J, leaving 1 base unmatched. CDR3 nucleotides: TGTGCCATCAGTGAGCGGGAGGGGAATGAGCAGTTCTTC. Translation gives CAISEREGNEQFF.

The chain links TRBV28 to TRBJ1-1; TRBD1 might be the D (5 bases). The V gene lost 1 base and the J gene lost 5 bases, with 17 bases spanning the gap. The CDR3 sequence is 16 residues long. The germline V gene encodes CDR1 MDHEN and CDR2 SYDVKM. Here the CDR3 DNA reads TGTGCCAGCAGTTTATTAGGCGGGACTCCCTCGACTGAAGCTTTCTTT. Its translation: CASSLLGGTPSTEAFF.

The V call is TRBV5-1, the J call TRBJ2-5; D not resolved. Germline V gene data show CDR1 as SGHRS and CDR2 as YFSETQ. Deletions cut 0 bases from V and 5 bases from J, with 11 bases between. There are 14 residues in the CDR3. In DNA form, the CDR3 reads TGCGCCAGCAGCTTGGAGTCGGTGTGGGAGACCCAGTACTTC. It yields the protein CASSLESVWETQYF.

The chain has TRBV6-4 and TRBJ2-3, with D perhaps TRBD1 (5 bases). In germline, CDR1 is MRHNA, CDR2 SNTAGT. This CDR3 is 15 amino acids long. Trimming shortened V by 0 bases and J by 1 base, and 8 bases separated the two germline ends. Written as DNA, the CDR3 is TGTGCCAGCAGTGACTCAGAAGGGGGCACAGATACGCAGTATTTT. This encodes CASSDSEGGTDTQYF.

This clone has only one observation. V is TRBV10-3 and J is TRBJ1-1; TRBD1 matches 7 bases. Germline V lookup: CDR1 ENHRY, CDR2 SYGVKD. The CDR3 contains 13 residues. The J segment lost 8 bases and the V segment lost 4 bases, leaving 7 bases of the junction unmatched. CDR3 protein: CAISGTGRGEAFF. DNA for the CDR3: TGTGCCATCAGTGGGACAGGTCGGGGGGAAGCTTTCTTT.

The rearrangement joins TRBV28 to TRBJ2-5; D is undetermined. Trimming pared 3 bases from V and 3 bases from J, leaving 8 bases between. Germline assignment: CDR1 MDHEN and CDR2 SYDVKM. The CDR3 runs to 13 residues. The chain's CDR3 is CASSLRGEETQYF. Here the CDR3 DNA reads TGTGCCAGCAGTTTGCGAGGAGAAGAGACCCAGTACTTC.

The genes are TRBV2 and TRBJ1-5; 8 bases agree with TRBD1. The CDR3 extends over 14 amino acids. After removal of 6 bases from V and 7 bases from J, the junction contained 8 bases not matched to a gene. Germline CDR1 SNHLY, CDR2 FYNNEI. CDR3 nucleotides: TGTGCCAGCAGGGGGCAGGGGGCGGGACAGCCCCAGCATTTT. Its translation: CASRGQGAGQPQHF.

This chain joins TRBV28 and TRBJ2-1, with 10 bases fitting TRBD2. CDR3 length: 16 amino acids. The V segment lost 5 bases and the J segment 1 base; nucleotides outside the gene matches: 5. Germline lookup yields CDR1 MDHEN and CDR2 SYDVKM. CDR3 residues: CASSPPGLASYNEQFF. CDR3 DNA: TGTGCCAGCAGTCCGCCGGGACTAGCGTCCTACAATGAGCAGTTCTTC.

This clone has a single count. This sequence joins TRBV18 and TRBJ2-7; a weak D match, TRBD2 (5 bases). Germline lookup yields CDR1 KGHSH and CDR2 LQKENI. This CDR3 has 11 amino acids. V lost 7 bases and J lost 4, with 8 bases in between. The CDR3 region is CASCREYEQYF. As DNA, the CDR3 is TGTGCCAGCTGTCGGGAATACGAGCAGTACTTC.

The CDR3 bases are TGTGCCACCCACGAGGTAGCGGGATACAATGAGCAGTTCTTC. Translating gives CATHEVAGYNEQFF. The V gene is TRBV28, the J gene TRBJ2-1; TRBD2 agrees at 8 bases. Germline-derived CDR1 and CDR2 are MDHEN and SYDVKM. The length of the CDR3 is 14 residues. Unmatched junction bases numbered 9, after V lost 10 bases and J lost 4 bases.

This sequence joins TRBV20-1 and TRBJ2-3; 11 nucleotides match TRBD1. Germline CDR1 reads DFQATT; CDR2 reads SNEGSKA (reference sequence). The length of the CDR3 is 11 residues. The CDR3 DNA reads TGCAGGGGACAGGGGGGAGATACGCAGTATTTT. This gives the protein CRGQGGDTQYF.

The chain links TRBV29-1 to TRBJ2-3; D gene uncertain. V was shortened by 3 bases and J by 1 base, with 11 bases between the two germline ends. CDR1 and CDR2 (germline): SQVTM, ANQGSEA. The CDR3 loop spans 14 amino acids. CDR3 nucleotides: TGCAGCGTTGACAGCGCCTCAGGCACAGATACGCAGTATTTT. This gives the protein CSVDSASGTDTQYF.

The rearrangement joins TRBV27 to TRBJ1-1; TRBD1 might be the D (5 bases). Between the trimmed V and J ends, which lost 4 bases and 4 bases, there was a span of 16 bases. The CDR3 runs to 15 residues. CDR1 is MNHEY, CDR2 SMNVEV, per germline (reference sequence). As DNA, the CDR3 is TGTGCCAGCAGTTCGTATCAGGGTTGGTCCACTGAAGCTTTCTTT. Translation: CASSSYQGWSTEAFF.

The J gene is TRBJ2-5, the V gene TRBV5-4; 8 bases map to TRBD2. Germline loops: CDR1 SGHNT, CDR2 YYREEE (reference sequence). The trim removed 0 bases at V and 4 bases at J, leaving 2 bases unmatched. The CDR3 extends over 14 amino acids. The chain's CDR3 is CASSLEAGAETQYF. CDR3 DNA: TGTGCCAGCAGCTTGGAAGCGGGAGCAGAGACCCAGTACTTC.

This chain's CDR3 is CAWNRGIYGYTF. CDR3 bases: TGTGCCTGGAACAGGGGAATTTATGGCTACACCTTC. The chain employs TRBV30 and TRBJ1-2; 7 nucleotides agree with TRBD1. Germline CDR1 is GTSNPN and CDR2 is SVGIG (reference sequence). Trimming took 4 bases from V and 5 from J; bases not matched to a gene: 4. This CDR3 has 12 amino acids. Combining the CDR3 with reference TRBV30 and TRBJ1-2 gives the whole variable domain SQTIHQWPATLVQPVGSPLSLECTVEGTSNPNLYWYRQAAGRGLQLLFYSVGIGQISSEVPQNLSASRPQDRQFILSSKKLLLSDSGFYLCAWNRGIYGYTFGSGTRLTVV.

The rearrangement links TRBV28 to TRBJ2-7, with 9 bases identical to TRBD2. Germline CDR1 and CDR2: MDHEN and SYDVKM. The CDR3 totals 14 residues. With V trimmed by 6 bases and J by 6 bases, 9 bases remained unmatched. The CDR3 region is CASSNGAGGLEQYF. CDR3 DNA sequence: TGTGCCAGCAGCAACGGGGCGGGAGGGCTCGAGCAGTACTTC.

The chain combines TRBV7-9 with TRBJ2-7, with D perhaps TRBD1 (6 bases). The germline CDR1 and CDR2 sequences are SEHNR and FQNEAQ (reference sequence). This CDR3 region has 13 residues. The V end lost 5 bases, the J end lost 2 bases, and 10 bases lay between the germline ends. The CDR3, as DNA: TGTGCCAGCAGCCCCCAGGGGCCCTACGAGCAGTACTTC. It codes for CASSPQGPYEQYF.

The chain is built from TRBV19 and TRBJ1-1; TRBD1 is a possible D gene (6 bases). Trimming removed 3 bases at V and 3 bases at J, with 11 bases between. The CDR3 has 14 amino acids. Germline assignment: CDR1 LNHDA and CDR2 SQIVND (reference sequence). CDR3 bases: TGTGCCAGTAGTATGGGGGCGGGCTACACTGAAGCTTTCTTT. Its translation: CASSMGAGYTEAFF.

This rearrangement joins TRBV6-5 to TRBJ1-2; perhaps TRBD1 as D (5 bases). The CDR3 has 14 amino acids. Trimming left V 2 bases short and J 2 bases short, with 9 bases between. Germline CDR1 MNHEY, CDR2 SVGAGI. CDR3 loop: CASSYAGGNYGYTF. DNA for the CDR3: TGTGCCAGCAGTTACGCGGGGGGGAACTATGGCTACACCTTC.

The V gene is TRBV30, the J gene TRBJ2-3; 9 bases line up with TRBD2. The CDR3 sequence is 15 residues long. V shed 6 bases, J shed 6 bases, and the junction held 13 bases outside the gene matches. Germline CDR1 reads GTSNPN; CDR2 reads SVGIG (reference sequence). CDR3 in amino acids: CACGGLARRGDTQYF. CDR3 coding DNA: TGTGCCTGTGGGGGACTAGCAAGGAGGGGCGATACGCAGTATTTT.

This clone turned up a few times. The chain uses TRBV28 and TRBJ1-5, with D maybe TRBD1 (5 bases). CDR1 and CDR2 (germline): MDHEN, SYDVKM. The ends were cut back, 5 bases at V and 1 base at J, with 18 bases in the middle. The CDR3 consists of 17 residues. CDR3: CASSDGALGLSNQPQHF. For the CDR3, the DNA is TGTGCCAGCAGTGATGGGGCTCTGGGTTTGAGCAATCAGCCCCAGCATTTT.

The V call is TRBV30, the J call TRBJ1-1; D may be TRBD1 (5 bases). This CDR3 contains 12 residues. The germline CDR1 and CDR2 sequences are GTSNPN and SVGIG (reference sequence). Trimming took 4 bases from V and 4 from J, leaving 10 bases between them. The CDR3 DNA reads TGTGCCTGGAATGTGGGGGGCACTGAAGCTTTCTTT. Translating it yields CAWNVGGTEAFF.